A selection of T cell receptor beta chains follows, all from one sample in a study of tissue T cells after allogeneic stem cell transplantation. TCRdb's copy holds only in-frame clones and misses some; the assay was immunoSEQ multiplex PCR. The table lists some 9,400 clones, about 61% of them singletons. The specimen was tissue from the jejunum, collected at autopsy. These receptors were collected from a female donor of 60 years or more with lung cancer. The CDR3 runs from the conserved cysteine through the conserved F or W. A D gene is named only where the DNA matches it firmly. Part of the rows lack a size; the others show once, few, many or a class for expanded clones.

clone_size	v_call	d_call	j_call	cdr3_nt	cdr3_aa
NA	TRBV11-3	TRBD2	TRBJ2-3	TGTGCCAGCAAATTACTAGCGGGAACGGGCACAGATACGCAGTATTTT	CASKLLAGTGTDTQYF
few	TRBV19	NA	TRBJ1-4	TGTGCCAGTAGTATCGGCACGACTTCTACGGTATATGAAAAACTGTTTTTT	CASSIGTTSTVYEKLFF
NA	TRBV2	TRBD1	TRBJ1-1	TGTGCCAGCAGAGAGACAGGGGCGACCACTGAAGCTTTCTTT	CASRETGATTEAFF
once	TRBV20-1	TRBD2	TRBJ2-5	TGCAGTGCTAGTTACGCGGGGGGATGGGAGACCCAGTACTTC	CSASYAGGWETQYF
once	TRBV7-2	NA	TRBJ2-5	TGTGCCAGCAGCTTTTACGGACAGTGGGAGACCCAGTACTTC	CASSFYGQWETQYF
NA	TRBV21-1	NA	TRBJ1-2	TGTGCCAGCAGCAAAGACCCTATATATGGCTACACCTTC	CASSKDPIYGYTF
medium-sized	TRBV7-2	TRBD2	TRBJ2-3	TGTGCCAGCAGCTTAGTTGGGAGGGCCTTAGATACGCAGTATTTT	CASSLVGRALDTQYF
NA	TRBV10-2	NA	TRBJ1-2	TGCGCCAGCAGTGCGGTGGGGAGGGGATACGGCTACACCTTC	CASSAVGRGYGYTF
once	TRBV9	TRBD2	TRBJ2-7	TGTGCCAGCAGCGTAGAATCGGGAGGAGGATCCTACGAGCAGTACTTC	CASSVESGGGSYEQYF
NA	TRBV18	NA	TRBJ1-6	TGTGCCAGCTCACCAGGACAGAATTCACCCCTCCACTTT	CASSPGQNSPLHF
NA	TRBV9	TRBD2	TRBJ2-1	TGTGCCAGCAGCGTCATAGCGGGAGGCCTCAATGAGCAGTTCTTC	CASSVIAGGLNEQFF
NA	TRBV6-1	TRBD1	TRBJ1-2	TGTGCCAGCAGTGACCAGGGGGTAGACGGGTTATATGGCTACACCTTC	CASSDQGVDGLYGYTF
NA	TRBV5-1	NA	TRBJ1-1	TGCGCCAGCAGCTTGGTTAGGGGTTCTGAAGCTTTCTTT	CASSLVRGSEAFF
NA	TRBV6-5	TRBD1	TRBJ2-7	TGTGCCAGCAGCTCCGCTGAGGGGGCAGTCGAGCAGTACTTC	CASSSAEGAVEQYF
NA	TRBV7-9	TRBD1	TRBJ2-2	TGTGCCAGCAGCAACCGGGACACAGGGGAGACCGGGGAGCTGTTTTTT	CASSNRDTGETGELFF
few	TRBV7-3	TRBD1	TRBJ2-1	TGTGCCAGCAGCTTAGGAACAGGGGTAAATGAGCAGTTCTTC	CASSLGTGVNEQFF
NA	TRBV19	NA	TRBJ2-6	TGTGCCAGTACCCCTTCCTCTGGGGCCAACGTCCTGACTTTC	CASTPSSGANVLTF
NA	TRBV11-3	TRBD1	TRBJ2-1	TGTGCCAGCAGCTCACAGGGGGCGCGTAATGAGCAGTTCTTC	CASSSQGARNEQFF
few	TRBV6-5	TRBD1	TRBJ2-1	TGTGCCAGCAGTCACACAGGGGTCAATGAGCAGTTCTTC	CASSHTGVNEQFF
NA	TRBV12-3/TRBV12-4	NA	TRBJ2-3	TGTGCCAGCAGTAGAGACGGCACAGATACGCAGTATTTT	CASSRDGTDTQYF
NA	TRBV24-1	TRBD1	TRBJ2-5	TGTGCCACCCAAGGGACAGGGGGTCGGGGGGAGACCCAGTACTTC	CATQGTGGRGETQYF
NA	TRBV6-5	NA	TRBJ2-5	TGTGCCAGCAGTTACACCCCCCGGGGTGGGCAAGAGACCCAGTACTTC	CASSYTPRGGQETQYF
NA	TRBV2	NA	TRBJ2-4	TGTGCCAGCAGTGAAGGCGGCATTCAGTACTTC	CASSEGGIQYF
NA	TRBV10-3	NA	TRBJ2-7	TGTGCCATCAGTGACCAGGGACACGAGCAGTACTTC	CAISDQGHEQYF
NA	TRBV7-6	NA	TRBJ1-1	TGTGCCAGCAGCTTACATAGTCCGGCGGAAGCTTTCTTT	CASSLHSPAEAFF
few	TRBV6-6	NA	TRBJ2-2	TGTGCCAGCAGTTACTCGCGGGGAGTGTACACCGGGGAGCTGTTTTTT	CASSYSRGVYTGELFF
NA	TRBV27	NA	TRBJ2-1	TGTGCCAGCAGCTCATACGGCCGTAATGAGCAGTTCTTC	CASSSYGRNEQFF
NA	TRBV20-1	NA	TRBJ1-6	TGCAGTGCCCCTTTAAACGGGGCCCTCCACTTT	CSAPLNGALHF
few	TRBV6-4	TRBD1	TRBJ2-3	TGTGCCAGCAGACCACAGGGGACGGATACGCAGTATTTT	CASRPQGTDTQYF
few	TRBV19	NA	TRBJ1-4	TGTGCCAGTAGTATCTCGGGCGGGGGCCGAACTAATGAAAAACTGTTTTTT	CASSISGGGRTNEKLFF
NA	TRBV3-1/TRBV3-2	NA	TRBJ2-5	TGTGCCAGCAGCCAAGAGACCCAGTACTTC	CASSQETQYF
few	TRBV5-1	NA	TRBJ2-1	TGCGCCAGCAGCTTGGGGGACGAACACAATGAGCAGTTCTTC	CASSLGDEHNEQFF